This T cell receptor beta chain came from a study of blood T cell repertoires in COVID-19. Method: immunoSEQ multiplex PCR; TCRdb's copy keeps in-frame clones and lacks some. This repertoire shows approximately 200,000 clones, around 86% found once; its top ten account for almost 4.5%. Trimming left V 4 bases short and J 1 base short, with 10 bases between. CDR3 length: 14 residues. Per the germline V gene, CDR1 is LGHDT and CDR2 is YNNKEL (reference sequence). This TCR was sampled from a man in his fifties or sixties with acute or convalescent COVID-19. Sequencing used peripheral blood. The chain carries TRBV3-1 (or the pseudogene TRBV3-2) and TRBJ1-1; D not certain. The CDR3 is CASSPKRQNTEAFF. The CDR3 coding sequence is TGTGCCAGCAGCCCAAAACGACAGAACACTGAAGCTTTCTTT.